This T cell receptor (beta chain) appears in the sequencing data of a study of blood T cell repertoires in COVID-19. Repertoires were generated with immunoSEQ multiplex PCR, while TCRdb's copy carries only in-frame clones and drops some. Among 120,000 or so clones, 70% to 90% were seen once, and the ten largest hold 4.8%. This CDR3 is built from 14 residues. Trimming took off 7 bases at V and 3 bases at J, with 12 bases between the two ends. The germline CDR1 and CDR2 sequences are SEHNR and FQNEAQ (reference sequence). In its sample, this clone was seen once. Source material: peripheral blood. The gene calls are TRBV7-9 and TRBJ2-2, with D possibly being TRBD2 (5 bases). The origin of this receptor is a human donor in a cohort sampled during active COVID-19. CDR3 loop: CASTWELDTGELFF. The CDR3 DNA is TGTGCCAGCACGTGGGAGCTTGACACCGGGGAGCTGTTTTTT. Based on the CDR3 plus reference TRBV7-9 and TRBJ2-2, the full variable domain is DTGVSQNPRHKITKRGQNVTFRCDPISEHNRLYWYRQTLGQGPEFLTYFQNEAQLEKSRLLSDRFSAERPKGSFSTLEIQRTEQGDSAMYLCASTWELDTGELFFGEGSRLTVL.